The 20 T cell receptor beta chains presented below share a single source sample, sequenced in a study of cytomegalovirus exposure and HLA in healthy donors. 60 Vbeta and 13 Jbeta primers were used in PCR. Sequenced by immunoSEQ multiplex PCR; TCRdb stores in-frame clones only, minus some. The table records over 150,000 clones, roughly 79% of them present only once. Material: PBMCs. Source of these receptors: a woman in her fifties or sixties in good health and CMV-seronegative.

The CDR3 is CASSPLPGHLYNSPLHF. CDR3 sequence (DNA): TGTGCCAGCAGCCCATTACCGGGACACCTCTATAATTCACCCCTCCACTTT. The V and J genes are TRBV7-2 and TRBJ1-6; D possibly corresponds to TRBD1 (6 bases). Germline CDR1 reads SGHTA; CDR2 reads FQGNSA. V was shortened by 5 bases and J by 3 bases, with 17 bases between the two germline ends. The CDR3 totals 17 residues.

The chain links TRBV5-4 to TRBJ2-1, with 14 bases identical to TRBD2. There are 18 residues in the CDR3. Germline-derived CDR1 and CDR2 are SGHNT and YYREEE (reference sequence). With V trimmed by 7 bases and J by 3 bases, 12 bases remained unmatched. This CDR3 is CASGPGTSGRGGYNEQFF. The CDR3 nucleotides read TGTGCCAGCGGCCCCGGGACTAGCGGGAGAGGTGGCTACAATGAGCAGTTCTTC.

The chain links TRBV13 to TRBJ2-3; D possibly corresponds to TRBD2 (5 bases). Germline V gene lookup returns CDR1 PRHDT and CDR2 FYEKMQ (reference sequence). This CDR3 is built from 13 residues. Trimming cost V 1 base and J 4 bases, with 6 bases left between them. The CDR3: CASSLAGSDTQYF. As DNA, the CDR3 is TGTGCCAGCAGCTTAGCGGGATCAGATACGCAGTATTTT. Supplemented by reference TRBV13 and TRBJ2-3, the full variable domain reads AAGVIQSPRHLIKEKRETATLKCYPIPRHDTVYWYQQGPGQDPQFLISFYEKMQSDKGSIPDRFSAQQFSDYHSELNMSSLELGDSALYFCASSLAGSDTQYFGPGTRLTVL.

V and J are TRBV27 and TRBJ2-2; no reliable D call. Deletions cut 7 bases from V and 7 bases from J, with 13 bases between. The V gene's germline CDR1 is MNHEY and CDR2 SMNVEV (reference sequence). This CDR3 is built from 13 residues. The CDR3 nucleotides read TGTGCCAGCACGATCCGAAGGAGCGGGGAGCTGTTTTTT. Translating it yields CASTIRRSGELFF.

V and J are TRBV5-4 and TRBJ2-1, with D perhaps TRBD2 (6 bases). V was shortened by 6 bases and J by 7 bases, with 11 bases between the two germline ends. Germline V lookup: CDR1 SGHNT, CDR2 YYREEE (reference sequence). This CDR3 has 12 amino acids. This chain's CDR3 is CASTRGSNEQFF. Written as DNA, the CDR3 is TGTGCCAGCACCCGGGGGTCGAATGAGCAGTTCTTC.

Comments on this clone: Within the sample, other DNA sequences also encode this same CDR3. This chain connects TRBV9 to TRBJ2-1, with D possibly TRBD1 on 6 matching bases. The CDR3 covers 13 residues. Trimming took 0 bases from V and 9 from J, leaving 10 bases between them. Per the germline V gene, CDR1 is SGDLS and CDR2 is YYNGEE. The CDR3 spells CASSVVGAGEQFF. The CDR3 DNA reads as TGTGCCAGCAGCGTAGTGGGGGCGGGTGAGCAGTTCTTC.

The chain combines TRBV9 with TRBJ2-5; 8 bases align to TRBD2. Trimming removed 4 bases from V and 2 bases from J; junction bases left unmatched: 10. The CDR3 loop spans 16 amino acids. CDR1 and CDR2 (germline): SGDLS, YYNGEE. The CDR3 region is CASSSPQRGPQETQYF. The DNA for the CDR3 is TGTGCCAGCAGCTCCCCCCAGCGGGGGCCTCAAGAGACCCAGTACTTC.

The J gene is TRBJ2-5, the V gene TRBV5-1; TRBD1 matches at 9 bases. From germline, CDR1 is SGHRS and CDR2 YFSETQ. This CDR3 contains 15 residues. Trimming took 4 bases from V and 9 from J; bases not matched to a gene: 13. CDR3 in amino acids: CASSPAGQGVLAQYF. The CDR3 DNA reads as TGCGCCAGCAGCCCGGCGGGACAGGGAGTATTGGCCCAGTACTTC.

The V and J genes are TRBV10-3 and TRBJ2-5; 9 bases align to TRBD1. The J segment lost 3 bases and the V segment lost 3 bases, leaving 2 bases of the junction unmatched. CDR3 length equals 14 residues. Germline V gene sequence: CDR1 ENHRY, CDR2 SYGVKD. The CDR3 protein is CAISDGTGKETQYF. CDR3 nucleotides: TGTGCCATCAGTGATGGGACAGGGAAAGAGACCCAGTACTTC.

This chain links TRBV28 with TRBJ2-7; 7 bases match TRBD2. Per the germline V gene, CDR1 is MDHEN and CDR2 is SYDVKM. The CDR3 contains 17 residues. The trim removed 5 bases at V and 6 bases at J, leaving 19 bases unmatched. The CDR3 DNA sequence: TGTGCCAGCAGTGGGAGGGGCTACGTAGTCCTTGGACGCGAGCAGTACTTC. Translating gives CASSGRGYVVLGREQYF.

This chain links TRBV18 with TRBJ1-5; D possibly corresponds to TRBD1 (5 bases). Germline V gene data show CDR1 as KGHSH and CDR2 as LQKENI. Trimming took off 6 bases at V and 3 bases at J, with 15 bases between the two ends. CDR3 length: 15 residues. The CDR3 coding sequence is TGTGCCAGCTCTCTCCGGGGGGTGGACAATCAGCCCCAGCATTTT. This translates into CASSLRGVDNQPQHF.

Comments on this clone: A junction boundary mismatches the germline segment, possibly from a read error. The V gene is TRBV19, the J gene TRBJ2-1; D not certain. CDR3 size: 17 residues. The germline gives CDR1 LNHDA, CDR2 SQIVND (reference sequence). The CDR3 here is CASSVELSFSSYNEQFF. The CDR3 DNA follows: TGTGCCAGTAGTGTAGAATTAAGTTTCAGCTCCTACAATGAGCAGTTCTTC.

This clone occurred once. The V gene is TRBV27, the J gene TRBJ2-1, with D possibly matching TRBD2 (6 bases). Deletions cut 6 bases from V and 3 bases from J, with 24 bases between. CDR1 is MNHEY, CDR2 SMNVEV, per germline (reference sequence). The CDR3 has 18 amino acids. CDR3 region: CASRTNHGPVGSYNEQFF. The CDR3 DNA follows: TGTGCCAGCAGGACAAACCACGGCCCCGTCGGGAGCTACAATGAGCAGTTCTTC.

The CDR3: CAIPGQGTMGYTF. DNA for the CDR3: TGTGCCATACCGGGACAGGGCACTATGGGCTACACCTTC. The chain couples TRBV2 to TRBJ1-2, with 9 positions matching TRBD1. Germline V CDR1 and CDR2: SNHLY, FYNNEI. CDR3 length: 13 amino acids. The V and J ends lost 10 bases and 8 bases, in that order; junction bases with no gene match: 11.

The V call is TRBV4-3, the J call TRBJ2-1, with a possible D match to TRBD2 (7 bases). Germline CDR1 and CDR2: LGHNA and YSLEER. Trimming took off 4 bases at V and 15 bases at J, with 25 bases between the two ends. This CDR3 contains 15 residues. The CDR3 nucleotides are TGCGCCAGCAGCCCGTCGACGGGGGGCCTCATTCCCATGTTCTTC. Its translation: CASSPSTGGLIPMFF.

The chain links TRBV4-3 to TRBJ1-2; weak D call: TRBD1 (5 bases). Germline V lookup: CDR1 LGHNA, CDR2 YSLEER. The V and J ends lost 3 bases and 8 bases respectively, with 22 bases between them. CDR3 length equals 16 residues. This CDR3 is CASSQGGAAVLWGYTF. The CDR3 DNA is TGCGCCAGCAGCCAGGGGGGTGCAGCCGTCCTATGGGGCTACACCTTC.

The chain employs TRBV5-6 and TRBJ1-3; 10 bases are a match to TRBD1. Germline CDR1 reads SGHDT; CDR2 reads YYEEEE. V shed 5 bases and J 2 bases; nucleotides not matched to a gene: 7. CDR3 length equals 16 residues. CDR3 amino acids: CASRPGDRGAGNTIYF. The CDR3 DNA reads as TGTGCCAGCAGACCTGGGGACAGGGGTGCTGGAAACACCATATATTTT. The variable domain in full, with the rest retrieved from reference TRBV5-6 and TRBJ1-3, is DAGVTQSPTHLIKTRGQQVTLRCSPKSGHDTVSWYQQALGQGPQFIFQYYEEEERQRGNFPDRFSGHQFPNYSSELNVNALLLGDSALYLCASRPGDRGAGNTIYFGEGSWLTVV.

The rearrangement links TRBV15 to TRBJ2-2; 8 nucleotides line up with TRBD1. This CDR3 contains 14 residues. Germline loops: CDR1 LNHNV, CDR2 YYDKDF (reference sequence). Trimming cost V 6 bases and J 6 bases; bases outside gene matches: 6. The CDR3 DNA sequence: TGTGCCACCAGTCCAAGCAGGGGGCCCGGGGAGCTGTTTTTT. This sequence encodes CATSPSRGPGELFF.

V is TRBV5-1 and J is TRBJ2-3; 9 positions match TRBD2. The CDR3 extends over 14 amino acids. Looked up from germline, CDR1 is SGHRS and CDR2 is YFSETQ. Unmatched junction bases numbered 6, after V lost 4 bases and J lost 6 bases. The CDR3 reads CASSEAGGPDTQYF. CDR3 coding DNA: TGCGCCAGCAGCGAAGCGGGGGGCCCCGATACGCAGTATTTT.

This chain uses TRBV10-3 with TRBJ1-2; D not certain. Germline CDR1 and CDR2: ENHRY and SYGVKD. The CDR3 is made up of 15 amino acids. V was clipped by 7 bases and J by 0 bases, with 15 bases between them. CDR3 amino acids: CAIKGEAGSNYGYTF. The CDR3 DNA is TGTGCCATCAAGGGAGAAGCAGGTTCTAACTATGGCTACACCTTC.